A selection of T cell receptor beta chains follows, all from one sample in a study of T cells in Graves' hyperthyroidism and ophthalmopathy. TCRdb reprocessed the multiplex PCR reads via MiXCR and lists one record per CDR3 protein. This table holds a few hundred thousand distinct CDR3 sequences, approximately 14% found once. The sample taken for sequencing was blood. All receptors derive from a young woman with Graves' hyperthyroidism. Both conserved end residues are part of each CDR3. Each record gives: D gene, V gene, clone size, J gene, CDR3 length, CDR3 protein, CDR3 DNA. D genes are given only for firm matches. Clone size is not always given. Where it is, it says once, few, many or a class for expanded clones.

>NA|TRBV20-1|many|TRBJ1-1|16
CSARSPGGGMNTEAFF
TGCAGTGCTAGATCCCCTGGGGGGGGAATGAACACTGAAGCTTTCTTT
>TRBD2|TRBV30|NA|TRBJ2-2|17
CAWSPGLAGAWPGELFF
TGTGCCTGGAGTCCGGGACTAGCGGGAGCATGGCCCGGGGAGCTGTTTTTT
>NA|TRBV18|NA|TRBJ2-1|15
CASSPQEQGDNEQFF
TGTGCCAGCTCACCACAAGAACAGGGAGACAATGAGCAGTTCTTC
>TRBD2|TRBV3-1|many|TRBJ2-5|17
CASSQEGLAGGGETQYF
TGTGCCAGCAGCCAAGAAGGACTAGCGGGAGGAGGAGAGACCCAGTACTTC
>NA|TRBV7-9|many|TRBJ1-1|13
CASSLGGITEAFF
TGTGCCAGCAGCTTAGGAGGCATCACTGAAGCTTTCTTT
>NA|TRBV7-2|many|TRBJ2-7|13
CASSFAGSYEQYF
TGTGCCAGCAGCTTCGCAGGGTCCTACGAGCAGTACTTC
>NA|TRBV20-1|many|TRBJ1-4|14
CSASEYSTNEKLFF
TGCAGTGCTAGCGAGTACTCAACTAATGAAAAACTGTTTTTT
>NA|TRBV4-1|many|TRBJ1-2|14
CASSQDPAGYGYTF
TGCGCCAGCAGCCAAGATCCGGCTGGCTATGGCTACACCTTC
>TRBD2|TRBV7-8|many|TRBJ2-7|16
CASSLRGTSGSNEQYF
TGTGCCAGCAGCCTAAGAGGGACTAGCGGGAGTAACGAGCAGTACTTC
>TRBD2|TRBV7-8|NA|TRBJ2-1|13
CASSSGLAGAGIF
TGTGCCAGCAGCTCCGGACTAGCGGGAGCGGGAATCTTC